A few counts support the clone carrying this T cell receptor (beta chain). Its antigen is not known. The sample originates from a study of T cells in localized non-small cell lung cancer. Samples of adjacent lung (free of atypia) were collected at least 2 cm from the tumor margin. Points from the study as a whole: Owing to sequencing of a solitary tumor region, heterogeneity cannot be discounted. Within adjacent lung there appeared a median approximately 62 of the top 100 tumor clones. Compared with tumor, uninvolved adjacent lung displayed greater T cell clonality, ranking highest overall.

This table comes from immunoSEQ multiplex PCR, and its TCRdb copy is limited to in-frame clones, with some not included. Here the sample spans 1,500 to 2,000 clones, about 19% being singletons. This TCR was sampled from a male donor aged 60 or older with stage III squamous cell lung carcinoma. This specimen consisted of normal lung tissue next to the tumor, obtained before any cancer treatment.

This chain's CDR3 is CASGFSYNEQFF. DNA of the CDR3: TGTGCCAGCGGGTTTTCCTACAATGAGCAGTTCTTC. The chain links TRBV14 to TRBJ2-1, with D uncertain. V was pared by 8 bases and J by 1 base, with 6 bases between. In germline, CDR1 is SGHDN, CDR2 FVKESK. The CDR3 runs 12 residues.